The 10 T cell receptor beta chains below were found in one sample sequenced in a study of T cells in Graves' hyperthyroidism and ophthalmopathy. RNA transcripts provided the source from which TCR beta CDR3 regions were amplified. The HTBI set primed first-round TCR CDR3 RT-PCR. MiXCR, applied by TCRdb to the multiplex PCR reads, yields one record per CDR3 protein. The sample lists around 350,000 distinct CDR3 sequences, roughly 15% seen once, with approximately 35% in the top ten. Sequencing was performed on blood. The receptors originated from a woman in her 30s with Graves' hyperthyroidism that later progressed to Graves' ophthalmopathy.

V gene TRBV19 combines with J gene TRBJ1-1; D possibly corresponds to TRBD1 (5 bases). Germline assignment: CDR1 LNHDA and CDR2 SQIVND (reference sequence). Trimming left V 2 bases short and J 3 bases short, with 7 bases between. The CDR3 is 13 residues long. The CDR3 here is CASSIRDDTEAFF. In DNA form, the CDR3 reads TGTGCCAGTAGTATACGGGACGACACTGAAGCTTTCTTT.

J is TRBJ2-1 and V is TRBV4-1; no reliable D call. The CDR3 covers 14 residues. CDR1 and CDR2 (germline): MGHRA, YSYEKL. Trimming left V 1 base short and J 5 bases short, with 9 bases between. Here the CDR3 DNA reads TGCGCCAGCAGCCAAGTAGGCAGCCACAATGAGCAGTTCTTC. Translated: CASSQVGSHNEQFF.

Only a few counts were recorded for this clonotype. The gene calls are TRBV6-1 and TRBJ1-1; D is perhaps TRBD1 (6 bases). V was clipped by 8 bases and J by 4 bases, with 14 bases between them. Per germline, CDR1 MNHNS and CDR2 SASEGT. This CDR3 comprises 13 residues. DNA for the CDR3: TGTGCCAGCCACAGGGTATACGGCACTGAAGCTTTCTTT. Translation gives CASHRVYGTEAFF.

This clonotype came up a few times. This CDR3 is CASSFASYTGELFF. The CDR3 nucleotides are TGTGCCAGCAGCTTTGCCTCGTACACCGGGGAGCTGTTTTTT. This chain joins TRBV7-8 and TRBJ2-2; D gene uncertain. The CDR3 runs 14 residues. V was clipped by 3 bases and J by 3 bases, with 8 bases between them. Germline lookup yields CDR1 SGHVS and CDR2 FQNEAQ.

This clonotype is medium-sized by share. V gene TRBV11-1 combines with J gene TRBJ2-7, with 7 bases aligning to TRBD2. The junction had 12 bases not matched to a gene; V was cut back by 3 bases and J by 4 bases. This CDR3 region has 16 residues. Germline assignment: CDR1 SGHAT and CDR2 FQDESV (reference sequence). CDR3 in DNA: TGTGCCAGCAGCTTTCGTCCTGGGGCGGGAGCGTACGAGCAGTACTTC. This codes for CASSFRPGAGAYEQYF.

This clonotype was picked up many times. The chain couples TRBV6-1 to TRBJ1-5; D is perhaps TRBD1 (5 bases). V shed 6 bases and J shed 3 bases, with 12 bases lying between them. CDR3 size: 14 residues. Per the germline V gene, CDR1 is MNHNS and CDR2 is SASEGT. In nucleotides, the CDR3 is TGTGCCAGCAGCGAGACAGATCTCAATCAGCCCCAGCATTTT. Translation: CASSETDLNQPQHF.

The V and J genes are TRBV2 and TRBJ2-7; D remains unclear. This CDR3 comprises 14 residues. V was cut by 2 bases and J by 2 bases, with 10 bases left in between. CDR1 and CDR2 from the germline V gene are SNHLY and FYNNEI. CDR3 nucleotides: TGTGCCAGCAGTGAACTCGTTTTCACCTACGAGCAGTACTTC. It specifies CASSELVFTYEQYF.

This clonotype was seen ten or more times. The chain uses TRBV28 and TRBJ1-2; D call uncertain. The CDR3 has 13 amino acids. Per the germline V gene, CDR1 is MDHEN and CDR2 is SYDVKM. With 1 base removed from V and 8 bases from J, the gap between germline ends came to 11 bases. CDR3: CASSLYPSWGYTF. The CDR3 DNA is TGTGCCAGCAGTTTATACCCGTCGTGGGGCTACACCTTC.

The J gene is TRBJ2-3, the V gene TRBV10-3; TRBD2 matches 11 bases. The CDR3 runs 17 residues. V dropped 4 bases and J dropped 4; count of bases not matched to a gene: 10. Germline CDR1 and CDR2: ENHRY and SYGVKD. The CDR3 protein is CAISGTSGLSGADTQYF. The CDR3 DNA sequence: TGTGCCATCAGTGGGACTAGCGGGCTAAGTGGCGCAGATACGCAGTATTTT.

The chain recombines TRBV9 with TRBJ2-2, with no clear D. CDR3 size: 14 residues. Trimming removed 0 bases at V and 1 base at J, with 4 bases between. The germline V gene has CDR1 SGDLS and CDR2 YYNGEE. CDR3 nucleotide sequence: TGTGCCAGCAGCGTAGTACTGAACACCGGGGAGCTGTTTTTT. It specifies CASSVVLNTGELFF.